This T cell receptor beta chain is from a study of shared clonotypes between healthy human individuals. Per germline, CDR1 SEHNR and CDR2 FQNEAQ (reference sequence). The V and J ends lost 5 bases and 1 base respectively, with 12 bases between them. CDR3 length: 14 amino acids. This clone was picked up one time. What it binds is unknown. Selected positively for CCR7 and CD45RO-negative, naive CD8 cells excluded terminally differentiated effector memory CD45RA+ cells. Sequencing used immunoSEQ multiplex PCR; TCRdb keeps in-frame clones, though not all of them. The data show about 2.2 million clones, with 80% to 95% seen just once and 1.5% to 2% held by the top ten. Whole-study findings and limits: With a handful of donors compared, 5% to 5.5% of naive CD4 clonotypes were shared. Clonotypes which were not shared had lower generation probabilities than clonotypes that all four donors shared.

The sequence was collected from a young man in good health. Some clones in this sample may be carry-over from other donors' samples. Sequencing used naive CD8+ T cells from PBMCs. The rearrangement joins TRBV7-9 to TRBJ2-7; D remains ambiguous. DNA of the CDR3: TGTGCCAGCAGCCTCCCGGACGGGTCCTACGAGCAGTACTTC. Its protein product is CASSLPDGSYEQYF. The full variable domain, rest sourced from reference TRBV7-9 and TRBJ2-7, is DTGVSQNPRHKITKRGQNVTFRCDPISEHNRLYWYRQTLGQGPEFLTYFQNEAQLEKSRLLSDRFSAERPKGSFSTLEIQRTEQGDSAMYLCASSLPDGSYEQYFGPGTRLTVT.